This TCR beta chain was sequenced for a study of blood T cell repertoires in COVID-19. Study context: In each case, the material was cDNA or gDNA derived from T cells, B-cell-depleted T cells, or PBMCs.

Some clones are missing from TCRdb's copy, which holds only in-frame ones; the method was immunoSEQ multiplex PCR. The repertoire holds some 70,000 clones, with about 82% as singletons. Germline values: CDR1 LNHNV, CDR2 YYDKDF (reference sequence). The CDR3 covers 15 residues. V was shortened by 3 bases and J by 4 bases, with 13 bases between the two germline ends. This chain uses TRBV15 with TRBJ1-5; the D is unclear. The sample taken for sequencing was peripheral blood. The receptor was isolated from a woman aged 55-70 years with acute or convalescent COVID-19. Here the CDR3 DNA reads TGTGCCACCAGCAGCCGGGGAATCGGAAATCAGCCCCAGCATTTT. Translating gives CATSSRGIGNQPQHF.